Below, one T cell receptor (beta chain) is given with its context. Trimming left V 0 bases short and J 4 bases short, with 7 bases between. This CDR3 region has 13 residues. Germline loops: CDR1 SGHNT, CDR2 YYREEE (reference sequence). The sample comes from a study of T cell changes during pregnancy in multiple sclerosis. Profiling relied on immunoSEQ multiplex PCR, and the TCRdb table lists in-frame clones only, not all of them. Of fewer than 140,000 clones detected, under 95% appear once; the ten largest clones hold approximately 1.5%. V gene TRBV5-4 combines with J gene TRBJ1-1, with D unclear. The receptor was isolated from a female donor with multiple sclerosis, enrolled in a pregnancy study. Sequenced material: peripheral blood, taken after pregnancy. CDR3 residues: CASSLGEGTEAFF. CDR3 DNA sequence: TGTGCCAGCAGCTTGGGTGAGGGCACTGAAGCTTTCTTT. Looking up the rest from reference TRBV5-4 and TRBJ1-1 gives the full variable domain: ETGVTQSPTHLIKTRGQQVTLRCSSQSGHNTVSWYQQALGQGPQFIFQYYREEENGRGNFPPRFSGLQFPNYSSELNVNALELDDSALYLCASSLGEGTEAFFGQGTRLTVV.